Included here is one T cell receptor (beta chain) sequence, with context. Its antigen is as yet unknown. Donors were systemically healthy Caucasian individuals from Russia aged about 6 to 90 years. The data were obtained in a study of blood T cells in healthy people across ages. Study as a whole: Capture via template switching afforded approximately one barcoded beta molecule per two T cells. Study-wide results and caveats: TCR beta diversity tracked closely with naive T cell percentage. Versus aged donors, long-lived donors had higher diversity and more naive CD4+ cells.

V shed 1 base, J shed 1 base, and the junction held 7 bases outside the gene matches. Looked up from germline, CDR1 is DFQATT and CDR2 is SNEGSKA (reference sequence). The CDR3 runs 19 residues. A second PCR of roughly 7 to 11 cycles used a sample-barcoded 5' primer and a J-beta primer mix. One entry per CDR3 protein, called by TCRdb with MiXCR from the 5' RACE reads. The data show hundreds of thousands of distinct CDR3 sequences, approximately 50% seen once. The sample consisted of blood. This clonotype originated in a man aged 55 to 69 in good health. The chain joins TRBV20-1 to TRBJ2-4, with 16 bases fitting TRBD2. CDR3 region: CSARGGTSGGAGAKNIQYF. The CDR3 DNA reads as TGCAGTGCTAGAGGAGGGACTAGCGGGGGGGCAGGGGCCAAAAACATTCAGTACTTC.